This T cell receptor (beta chain) derives from a study of T cells after yellow fever vaccination. Via MiXCR, TCRdb re-called the 5' RACE reads, giving one row per CDR3 protein. The top ten clones hold 14% to 15% of a sample with about 360,000 distinct CDR3 sequences, 6.2% of them seen once. V lost 8 bases and J lost 6, with 10 bases in between. This CDR3 has 12 amino acids. This clonotype was seen ten or more times. This TCR was recovered from a man in his thirties or forties who received the YFV17D yellow fever vaccine. This specimen was PBMCs, taken 5 days after the yellow fever booster vaccination. The V and J genes are TRBV12-3 or TRBV12-4 and TRBJ2-2; D may be TRBD2 (5 bases). The CDR3 DNA sequence: TGTGCCAGCGGGAGATTATCCGGGGAGCTGTTTTTT. It encodes CASGRLSGELFF.